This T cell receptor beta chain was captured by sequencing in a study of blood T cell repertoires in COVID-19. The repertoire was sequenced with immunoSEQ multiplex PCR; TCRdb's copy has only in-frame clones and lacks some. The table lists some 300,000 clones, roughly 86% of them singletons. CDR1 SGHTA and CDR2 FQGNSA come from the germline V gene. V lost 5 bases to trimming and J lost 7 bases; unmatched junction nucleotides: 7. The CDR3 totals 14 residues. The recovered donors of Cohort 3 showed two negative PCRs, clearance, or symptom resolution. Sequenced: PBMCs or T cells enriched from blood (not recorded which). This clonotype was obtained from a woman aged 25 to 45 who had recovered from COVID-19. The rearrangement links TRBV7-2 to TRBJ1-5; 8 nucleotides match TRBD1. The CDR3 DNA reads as TGTGCCAGCAGCATAAGACAGGGGACACAGCCCCAGCATTTT. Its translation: CASSIRQGTQPQHF.